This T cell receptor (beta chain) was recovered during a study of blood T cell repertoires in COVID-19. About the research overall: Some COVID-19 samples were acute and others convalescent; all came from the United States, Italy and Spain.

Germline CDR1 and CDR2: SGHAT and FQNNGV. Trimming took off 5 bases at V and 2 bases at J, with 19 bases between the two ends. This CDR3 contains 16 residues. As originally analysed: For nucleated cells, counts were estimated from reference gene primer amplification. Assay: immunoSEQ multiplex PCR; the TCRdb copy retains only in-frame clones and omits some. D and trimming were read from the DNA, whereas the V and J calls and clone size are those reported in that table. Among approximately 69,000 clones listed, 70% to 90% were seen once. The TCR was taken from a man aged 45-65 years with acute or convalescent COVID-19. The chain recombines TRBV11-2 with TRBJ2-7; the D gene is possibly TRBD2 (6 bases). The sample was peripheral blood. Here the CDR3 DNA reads TGTGCCAGCAGCGTCGTGAGGCGGCGGGGACCCTACGAGCAGTACTTC. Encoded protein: CASSVVRRRGPYEQYF. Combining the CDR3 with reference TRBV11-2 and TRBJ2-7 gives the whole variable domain EAGVAQSPRYKIIEKRQSVAFWCNPISGHATLYWYQQILGQGPKLLIQFQNNGVVDDSQLPKDRFSAERLKGVDSTLKIQPAKLEDSAVYLCASSVVRRRGPYEQYFGPGTRLTVT.